The clone carrying this TCR beta chain was found a few times. Its antigen is still unknown. These data originate in a study of identical twins. Points from the study as a whole: Abundant beta clonotypes from cord blood had fewer insertions, unlike memory repertoires, which showed none.

Addition of a universal primer site occurred through template switching, and cDNA carried unique molecular identifiers. TCRdb used MiXCR to reprocess the 5' RACE reads, holding one entry per CDR3 protein. Of about 390,000 distinct CDR3 sequences in the sample, roughly 10% are singletons; the top ten hold 8% to 9.5%. Source material: naive T cells sorted from blood. This receptor was taken from a woman in her 50s in good health.

The DNA for the CDR3 is TGTGCCATCAGTGTAACGGCACTATCCAGCACAGATACGCAGTATTTT. Translating it yields CAISVTALSSTDTQYF. This chain joins TRBV10-3 and TRBJ2-3; no clear D. Germline V gene sequence: CDR1 ENHRY, CDR2 SYGVKD. Trimming shortened V by 4 bases and J by 0 bases, and 14 bases separated the two germline ends. There are 16 residues in the CDR3.